These T cell receptor beta chains were read from a single sample in a study of OX40 agonist ivuxolimab in advanced cancers. Assay: immunoSEQ multiplex PCR; the TCRdb copy retains only in-frame clones and omits some. The top ten clones hold 2.6% of a sample with about 95,000 clones, roughly nine tenths of them seen once. The sequencing here drew on CD4+ or CD8+ T cells sorted from blood, taken in a trial of the OX40 agonist ivuxolimab. The source is an adult with an advanced solid tumor such as melanoma, head and neck, liver or kidney cancer. CDR3s include the opening cysteine and the closing phenylalanine or tryptophan. D genes are given only for firm matches. Some rows mark clone size as missing; the rest say once, few, many or name a class of expanded clone.

>TRBV5-1|TRBJ1-2|-|-
CASSLSLNYGYTF
TGCGCCAGCAGCTTGAGCCTTAACTATGGCTACACCTTC
>TRBV18|TRBJ2-7|-|-
CASSPQGTSYEQYF
TGTGCCAGCTCACCCCAGGGGACATCCTACGAGCAGTACTTC
>TRBV19|TRBJ2-3|-|TRBD2
CASSPLAGAGSSTDTQYF
TGTGCCAGTAGCCCCCTAGCGGGAGCGGGGTCTAGCACAGATACGCAGTATTTT
>TRBV6-1|TRBJ2-1|-|-
CASRAPNNEQFF
TGTGCCAGCAGGGCCCCCAACAATGAGCAGTTCTTC
>TRBV2|TRBJ2-6|-|-
CASTTSGLLSGANVLTF
TGTGCCAGCACAACATCGGGCCTACTCTCTGGGGCCAACGTCCTGACTTTC
>TRBV11-2|TRBJ2-5|-|TRBD2
CASRPSGRAQETQYF
TGTGCCAGCAGGCCTTCAGGGAGGGCCCAAGAGACCCAGTACTTC
>TRBV7-3|TRBJ2-6|once|-
CASSLDGSISGANVLTF
TGTGCCAGCAGCTTAGACGGATCGATATCTGGGGCCAACGTCCTGACTTTC
>TRBV30|TRBJ2-1|-|TRBD1
CAWMGQGARQFF
TGTGCCTGGATGGGTCAGGGGGCACGGCAGTTCTTC
>TRBV11-1|TRBJ2-7|-|TRBD2
CASSYTSGSSYEQYF
TGTGCCAGCAGCTATACTAGCGGGAGCTCCTACGAGCAGTACTTC
>TRBV28|TRBJ1-4|-|TRBD1
CAAGGAREKLFF
TGTGCGGCAGGGGGCGCAAGGGAAAAACTGTTTTTT
>TRBV9|TRBJ2-5|-|TRBD1
CASSVATGGKETQYF
TGTGCCAGCAGCGTAGCTACAGGGGGGAAAGAGACCCAGTACTTC
>TRBV6-1|TRBJ2-7|-|TRBD1
CASSGRGRMGGEIYEQYF
TGTGCCAGCAGTGGCAGGGGGCGGATGGGCGGAGAAATCTACGAGCAGTACTTC
>TRBV6-6|TRBJ1-5|-|-
CASSYPLGPQHF
TGTGCCAGCAGTTACCCTTTGGGGCCCCAGCATTTT
>TRBV6-5|TRBJ1-4|-|-
CASSYSGTGGEKLFF
TGTGCCAGCAGTTACTCCGGGACCGGAGGTGAAAAACTGTTTTTT
>TRBV7-2|TRBJ2-7|-|-
CASSLDRYFYEQYF
TGTGCCAGCAGCTTAGACAGGTACTTTTACGAGCAGTACTTC
>TRBV5-6|TRBJ2-5|-|-
CASSWAGMETQYF
TGTGCCAGCAGCTGGGCCGGGATGGAGACCCAGTACTTC
>TRBV11-2|TRBJ2-3|-|TRBD2
CASSLLAGGSTDTQYF
TGTGCCAGCAGCTTACTCGCGGGAGGGTCCACAGATACGCAGTATTTT
>TRBV4-3|TRBJ2-4|-|-
CASSPVKGQGNIQYF
TGCGCCAGCAGCCCCGTGAAGGGGCAAGGAAACATTCAGTACTTC
>TRBV11-2|TRBJ1-4|-|-
CASSLDPFGKLFF
TGTGCCAGCAGCTTAGACCCGTTCGGAAAACTGTTTTTT
>TRBV7-9|TRBJ2-1|-|-
CASSLMATGNEQFF
TGTGCCAGCAGCTTAATGGCGACTGGCAATGAGCAGTTCTTC
>TRBV11-2|TRBJ1-4|-|TRBD1
CASSPQTGRGEKLFF
TGTGCCAGCAGCCCACAGACAGGGCGAGGTGAAAAACTGTTTTTT
>TRBV6-1|TRBJ1-5|-|TRBD1
CASSLTGGNQPQHF
TGTGCCAGCAGTCTTACAGGGGGCAATCAGCCCCAGCATTTT
>TRBV6-5|TRBJ2-2|-|-
CASSYSPGRGAGELFF
TGTGCCAGCAGTTACTCGCCGGGTAGGGGCGCCGGGGAGCTGTTTTTT
>TRBV14|TRBJ1-4|-|-
CASSQGLSTGLDEKLFF
TGTGCCAGCAGCCAAGGCCTGTCGACAGGACTGGATGAAAAACTGTTTTTT
>TRBV7-8|TRBJ2-7|once|-
CASSQGGGRSYEQYF
TGTGCCAGCAGCCAGGGGGGGGGTCGGTCCTACGAGCAGTACTTC
>TRBV28|TRBJ2-4|-|-
CASTPLGGGNIQYF
TGTGCCAGCACCCCCCTGGGAGGAGGAAACATTCAGTACTTC
>TRBV5-1|TRBJ2-3|-|TRBD1
CASSRRQGAADTQYF
TGCGCCAGCAGTCGAAGGCAGGGGGCCGCAGATACGCAGTATTTT
>TRBV7-3|TRBJ1-1|few|-
CASSPGMNTEAFF
TGTGCCAGCAGCCCGGGCATGAACACTGAAGCTTTCTTT
>TRBV6-1|TRBJ2-1|-|TRBD1
CASSLQGATNEQFF
TGTGCCAGCAGTCTACAGGGGGCTACGAATGAGCAGTTCTTC
>TRBV5-1|TRBJ2-7|-|TRBD1
CASSPDRWVLGEQYF
TGCGCCAGCAGCCCGGACAGGTGGGTTTTGGGGGAGCAGTACTTC
>TRBV19|TRBJ1-5|-|-
CASSIAPSLGNQPQHF
TGTGCCAGTAGTATAGCCCCCTCCCTGGGGAACCAGCCCCAGCATTTT
>TRBV2|TRBJ1-2|-|-
CASTLGGLNYGYTF
TGTGCCAGCACCCTAGGGGGGTTGAACTATGGCTACACCTTC
>TRBV15|TRBJ2-5|-|TRBD2
CATSGPSAGVGETQYF
TGTGCCACCAGCGGGCCATCCGCGGGAGTAGGGGAGACCCAGTACTTC
>TRBV19|TRBJ1-1|-|-
CASSIGLYSGAEAFF
TGTGCCAGTAGTATAGGATTATACTCGGGGGCTGAAGCTTTCTTT